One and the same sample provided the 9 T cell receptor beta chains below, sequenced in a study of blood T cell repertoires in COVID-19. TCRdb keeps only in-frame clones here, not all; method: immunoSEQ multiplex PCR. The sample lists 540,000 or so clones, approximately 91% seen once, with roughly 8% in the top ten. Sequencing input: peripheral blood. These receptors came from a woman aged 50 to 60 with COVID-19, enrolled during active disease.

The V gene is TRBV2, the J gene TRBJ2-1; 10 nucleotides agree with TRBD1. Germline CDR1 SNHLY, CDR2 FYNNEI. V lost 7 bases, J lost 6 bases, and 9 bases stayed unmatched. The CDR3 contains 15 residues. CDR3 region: CASISRDRGGNEQFF. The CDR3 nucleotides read TGTGCCAGCATCTCCCGGGACAGGGGAGGCAATGAGCAGTTCTTC. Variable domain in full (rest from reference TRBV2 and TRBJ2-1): EPEVTQTPSHQVTQMGQEVILRCVPISNHLYFYWYRQILGQKVEFLVSFYNNEISEKSEIFDDQFSVERPDGSNFTLKIRSTKLEDSAMYFCASISRDRGGNEQFFGPGTRLTVL.

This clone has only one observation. For the CDR3, the DNA is TGTGCCAGCAGATCAGGGCTCGAGCAGTACTTC. Amino acid sequence: CASRSGLEQYF. V is TRBV6-5 and J is TRBJ2-7; D might be TRBD1 (5 bases). Trimming pared 6 bases from V and 6 bases from J, leaving 9 bases between. CDR3 length: 11 residues. In germline, CDR1 is MNHEY, CDR2 SVGAGI.

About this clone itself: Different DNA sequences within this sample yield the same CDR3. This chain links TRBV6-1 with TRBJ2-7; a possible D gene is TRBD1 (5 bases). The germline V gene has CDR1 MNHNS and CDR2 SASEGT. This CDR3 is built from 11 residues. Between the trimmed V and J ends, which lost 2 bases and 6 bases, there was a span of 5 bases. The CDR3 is CASSERGEQYF. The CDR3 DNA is TGTGCCAGCAGTGAAAGGGGCGAGCAGTACTTC.

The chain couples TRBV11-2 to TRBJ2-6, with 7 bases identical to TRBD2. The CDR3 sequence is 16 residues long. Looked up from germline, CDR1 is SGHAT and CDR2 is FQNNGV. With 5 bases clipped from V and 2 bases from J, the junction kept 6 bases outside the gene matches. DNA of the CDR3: TGTGCCAGCAGCCCCAGTGGGGGGGCTGGGGCCAACGTCCTGACTTTC. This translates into CASSPSGGAGANVLTF.

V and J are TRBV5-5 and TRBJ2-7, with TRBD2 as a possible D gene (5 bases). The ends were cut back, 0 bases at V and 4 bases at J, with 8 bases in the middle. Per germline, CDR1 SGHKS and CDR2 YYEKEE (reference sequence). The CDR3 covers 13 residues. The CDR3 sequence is CASSLVGGYEQYF. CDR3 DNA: TGTGCCAGCAGCTTGGTCGGCGGGTACGAGCAGTACTTC. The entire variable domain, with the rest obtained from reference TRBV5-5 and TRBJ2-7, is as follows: DAGVTQSPTHLIKTRGQQVTLRCSPISGHKSVSWYQQVLGQGPQFIFQYYEKEERGRGNFPDRFSARQFPNYSSELNVNALLLGDSALYLCASSLVGGYEQYFGPGTRLTVT.

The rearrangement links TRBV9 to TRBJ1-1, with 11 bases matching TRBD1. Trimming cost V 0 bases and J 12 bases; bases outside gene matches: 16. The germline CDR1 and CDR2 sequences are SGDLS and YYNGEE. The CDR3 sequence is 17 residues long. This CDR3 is CASSVDPRTGGMGLPFF. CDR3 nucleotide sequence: TGTGCCAGCAGCGTAGATCCAAGGACAGGGGGCATGGGACTGCCTTTCTTT.

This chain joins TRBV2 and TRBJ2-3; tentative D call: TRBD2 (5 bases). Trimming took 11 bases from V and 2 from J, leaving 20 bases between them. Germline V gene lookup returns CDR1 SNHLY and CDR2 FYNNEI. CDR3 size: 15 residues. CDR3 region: CAGRTGAALTDTQYF. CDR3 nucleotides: TGTGCCGGAAGGACTGGAGCCGCCCTCACAGATACGCAGTATTTT.

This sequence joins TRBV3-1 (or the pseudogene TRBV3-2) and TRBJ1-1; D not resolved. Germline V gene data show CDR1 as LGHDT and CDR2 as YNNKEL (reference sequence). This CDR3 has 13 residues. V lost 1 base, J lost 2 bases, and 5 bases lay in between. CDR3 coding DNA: TGTGCCAGCAGCCAAGCTCCCAACACTGAAGCTTTCTTT. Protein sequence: CASSQAPNTEAFF.

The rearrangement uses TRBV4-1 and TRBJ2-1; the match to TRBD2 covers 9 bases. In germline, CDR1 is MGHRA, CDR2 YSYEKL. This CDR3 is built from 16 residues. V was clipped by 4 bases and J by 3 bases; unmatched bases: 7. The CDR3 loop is CASSPKGLADYNEQFF. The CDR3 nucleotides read TGCGCCAGCAGCCCGAAGGGACTAGCTGACTACAATGAGCAGTTCTTC.